These 32 T cell receptor beta chains were all obtained from the same sample, sequenced in a study of cytomegalovirus exposure and HLA in healthy donors. Use of 60 Vbeta and 13 Jbeta primers characterized the PCR. Some clones are missing from TCRdb's copy, which holds only in-frame ones; the method was immunoSEQ multiplex PCR. The sample records about 200,000 clones, roughly 85% being singletons. The sequenced sample was PBMCs. All receptors come from a woman younger than 35 in good health and CMV-seronegative.

Here the CDR3 reads CAWSLYVFDRVNEQFF. CDR3 in DNA: TGTGCCTGGAGTCTGTATGTGTTTGACAGGGTCAATGAGCAGTTCTTC. The chain couples TRBV30 to TRBJ2-1; 7 bases line up with TRBD1. CDR1 GTSNPN and CDR2 SVGIG come from the germline V gene (reference sequence). V lost 2 bases to trimming and J lost 6 bases; unmatched junction nucleotides: 13. The CDR3 is 16 residues long.

The genes are TRBV28 and TRBJ1-5, with D tentatively TRBD1 (5 bases). V lost 7 bases, J lost 2 bases, and 15 bases lay in between. Germline V CDR1 and CDR2: MDHEN, SYDVKM. This CDR3 comprises 15 residues. The CDR3: CASTPEGKGNQPQHF. The CDR3 DNA is TGTGCCAGCACCCCGGAGGGGAAGGGCAATCAGCCCCAGCATTTT.

This clone was seen a single time. V usage is TRBV5-1 and J usage is TRBJ2-3; 10 bases match TRBD2. The CDR3 covers 18 residues. The J segment lost 3 bases and the V segment lost 0 bases, leaving 10 bases of the junction unmatched. Germline values: CDR1 SGHRS, CDR2 YFSETQ. The CDR3 protein is CASSLAGSGRAITDTQYF. In DNA, the CDR3 is TGCGCCAGCAGCTTGGCTGGAAGCGGGAGGGCCATTACAGATACGCAGTATTTT.

This chain connects TRBV30 to TRBJ2-3, with D perhaps TRBD2 (6 bases). Trimming removed 0 bases at V and 0 bases at J, with 10 bases between. Germline-derived CDR1 and CDR2 are GTSNPN and SVGIG (reference sequence). CDR3 size: 15 residues. The DNA of the CDR3 is TGTGCCTGGAGTGTAAAAGCGGGTAGCACAGATACGCAGTATTTT. As protein: CAWSVKAGSTDTQYF.

The gene calls are TRBV19 and TRBJ1-1; TRBD1 aligns across 9 bases. The CDR3 totals 15 residues. CDR1 is LNHDA and CDR2 is SQIVND in the germline V gene (reference sequence). V shed 6 bases, J shed 3 bases, and the junction held 8 bases outside the gene matches. This CDR3 reads CASRRHRGQYTEAFF. Written as DNA, the CDR3 is TGTGCCAGTAGGAGGCACAGGGGGCAGTACACTGAAGCTTTCTTT.

This clone was seen only once. The rearrangement uses TRBV7-2 and TRBJ2-3; 7 bases are shared with TRBD1. Germline CDR1 reads SGHTA; CDR2 reads FQGNSA. The CDR3 loop spans 17 amino acids. Trimming removed 0 bases from V and 2 bases from J; junction bases left unmatched: 8. The CDR3 region is CASSLAAGTAYTDTQYF. Written as DNA, the CDR3 is TGTGCCAGCAGCTTAGCGGCCGGGACAGCCTACACAGATACGCAGTATTTT.

The V gene is TRBV9, the J gene TRBJ1-2; no clear D. The V end lost 3 bases, the J end lost 3 bases, and 6 bases lay between the germline ends. CDR1 SGDLS and CDR2 YYNGEE come from the germline V gene. The CDR3 totals 12 residues. The CDR3 here is CASSDGDYGYTF. Written as DNA, the CDR3 is TGTGCCAGCAGCGACGGGGACTATGGCTACACCTTC.

The chain carries TRBV27 and TRBJ2-3; TRBD2 aligns across 7 bases. There are 14 residues in the CDR3. The ends lost 10 bases at V and 4 bases at J; junction bases unmatched: 11. The germline gives CDR1 MNHEY, CDR2 SMNVEV (reference sequence). The CDR3: CATRAGVGPDTQYF. Here the CDR3 DNA reads TGTGCCACTAGGGCGGGAGTGGGGCCAGATACGCAGTATTTT.

This rearrangement joins TRBV30 to TRBJ1-4; 9 bases match TRBD1. Trimming at V came to 5 bases and at J to 4 bases, leaving 2 bases not matched to a gene. The CDR3 loop spans 13 amino acids. Per germline, CDR1 GTSNPN and CDR2 SVGIG (reference sequence). The CDR3 DNA reads as TGTGCCTGGGGGGGACAGGGTAATGAAAAACTGTTTTTT. Protein: CAWGGQGNEKLFF.

The chain recombines TRBV10-2 with TRBJ2-5, with 13 bases lining up with TRBD2. The V and J ends lost 2 bases and 4 bases, in that order; junction bases with no gene match: 7. In germline, CDR1 is WSHSY, CDR2 SAAADI. CDR3 length equals 17 residues. As DNA, the CDR3 is TGCGCCAGCAGTGAGGGTTTGGGACTAGCGGGATTAGAGACCCAGTACTTC. It is translated as CASSEGLGLAGLETQYF.

The chain uses TRBV20-1 and TRBJ2-1; 7 nucleotides agree with TRBD2. The CDR3 has 11 amino acids. With 0 bases clipped from V and 12 bases from J, the junction kept 2 bases outside the gene matches. Per germline, CDR1 DFQATT and CDR2 SNEGSKA (reference sequence). In DNA, the CDR3 is TGCAGTGCTAGAGAGGGAGGGACGCAGTTCTTC. It yields the protein CSAREGGTQFF.

The V and J genes are TRBV5-6 and TRBJ2-7, with TRBD1 matching over 12 bases. This CDR3 has 15 residues. V gave up 2 bases and J gave up 5 bases; unmatched junction bases: 5. Germline V gives CDR1 SGHDT, CDR2 YYEEEE. The CDR3: CASSFSRDRGHEQYV. The CDR3 DNA follows: TGTGCCAGCAGCTTCTCCCGGGACAGGGGGCACGAGCAGTACGTC.

The chain has TRBV30 and TRBJ2-1; 14 nucleotides agree with TRBD2. The germline CDR1 and CDR2 sequences are GTSNPN and SVGIG (reference sequence). The CDR3 has 17 amino acids. Trimming cost V 7 bases and J 0 bases; bases outside gene matches: 8. CDR3: CAFSHGTSGSSYNEQFF. In DNA form, the CDR3 reads TGTGCCTTCTCTCATGGGACTAGCGGGAGCTCCTACAATGAGCAGTTCTTC.

The chain carries TRBV6-1 and TRBJ1-1; 7 bases are shared with TRBD1. Germline lookup yields CDR1 MNHNS and CDR2 SASEGT. The CDR3 is made up of 12 amino acids. After removal of 4 bases from V and 8 bases from J, the junction contained 4 bases not matched to a gene. CDR3 residues: CASSGQGLEAFF. The CDR3 DNA is TGTGCCAGCAGTGGACAGGGCTTAGAAGCTTTCTTT.

The chain joins TRBV10-3 to TRBJ1-1; D gene ambiguous. CDR1 and CDR2 from the germline V gene are ENHRY and SYGVKD. The CDR3 is 14 amino acids. V was clipped by 4 bases and J by 0 bases, with 9 bases between them. The CDR3 reads CAISVSGMNTEAFF. CDR3 in DNA: TGTGCCATCAGTGTTAGCGGAATGAACACTGAAGCTTTCTTT.

The V call is TRBV5-4, the J call TRBJ2-1, with 11 bases fitting TRBD2. The germline CDR1 and CDR2 sequences are SGHNT and YYREEE (reference sequence). CDR3 length: 20 amino acids. The V and J ends lost 5 bases and 4 bases, in that order; junction bases with no gene match: 20. The CDR3 here is CASRHLWASGRPRSYNEQFF. DNA for the CDR3: TGTGCCAGCAGACACTTATGGGCTAGCGGGAGGCCCCGGTCTTACAATGAGCAGTTCTTC.

V usage is TRBV30 and J usage is TRBJ2-1; 10 bases match TRBD2. CDR3 length: 16 residues. Trimming cost V 0 bases and J 3 bases; bases outside gene matches: 5. Germline V gene lookup returns CDR1 GTSNPN and CDR2 SVGIG (reference sequence). CDR3 loop: CAWSVVAGGYYNEQFF. CDR3 nucleotide sequence: TGTGCCTGGAGTGTAGTAGCGGGGGGATACTACAATGAGCAGTTCTTC. Full variable domain (outside the CDR3, taken from reference TRBV30 and TRBJ2-1): SQTIHQWPATLVQPVGSPLSLECTVEGTSNPNLYWYRQAAGRGLQLLFYSVGIGQISSEVPQNLSASRPQDRQFILSSKKLLLSDSGFYLCAWSVVAGGYYNEQFFGPGTRLTVL.

The rearrangement links TRBV6-5 to TRBJ2-1; TRBD1 might be the D (6 bases). The CDR3 has 12 amino acids. The germline V gene encodes CDR1 MNHEY and CDR2 SVGAGI. V was pared by 6 bases and J by 7 bases, with 10 bases between. CDR3 DNA sequence: TGTGCCAGCAGCAACACAGGGAATGAGCAGTTCTTC. It yields the protein CASSNTGNEQFF.

This clone was seen only a few times. V gene TRBV6-5 combines with J gene TRBJ2-3, with a possible D match to TRBD1 (6 bases). Germline V lookup: CDR1 MNHEY, CDR2 SVGAGI. The CDR3 runs 12 residues. The V end lost 5 bases, the J end lost 9 bases, and 12 bases lay between the germline ends. The CDR3 DNA reads as TGTGCCAGCAGTCCCGAGGGGGACACGCAGTATTTT. It specifies CASSPEGDTQYF.

The genes are TRBV2 and TRBJ1-2; D might be TRBD1 (5 bases). Per germline, CDR1 SNHLY and CDR2 FYNNEI. Trimming removed 6 bases from V and 4 bases from J, with 12 bases in between. This CDR3 has 13 residues. The CDR3: CASRGDSPYGYTF. In DNA form, the CDR3 reads TGTGCCAGCAGAGGTGACAGCCCCTATGGCTACACCTTC.

This chain joins TRBV11-2 and TRBJ1-1; 8 bases fit TRBD1. Germline values: CDR1 SGHAT, CDR2 FQNNGV. J lost 3 bases, V lost 5 bases, and 2 bases had no gene match. CDR3 length: 13 amino acids. CDR3 sequence reads: CASSQDRDTEAFF. CDR3 bases: TGTGCCAGCAGCCAGGACAGGGACACTGAAGCTTTCTTT.

This clone was observed a few times. The CDR3 DNA reads TGTGCCAGCAGTGAAGCGCATGGGAGGGGAAAACTGTTTTTT. Translating gives CASSEAHGRGKLFF. The chain recombines TRBV6-1 with TRBJ1-4; a possible D gene is TRBD1 (5 bases). Germline V CDR1 and CDR2: MNHNS, SASEGT. Trimming shortened V by 0 bases and J by 10 bases, and 12 bases separated the two germline ends. This CDR3 is built from 14 residues.

The chain links TRBV12-5 to TRBJ1-1; D is uncertain. CDR1 and CDR2 from the germline V gene are LGHNT and FRNRAP. The CDR3 extends over 16 amino acids. V gave up 0 bases and J gave up 0 bases, with 11 bases separating them. The CDR3 coding sequence is TGTGCTAGTGGTTTGGTACTGGCGGCTATGAACACTGAAGCTTTCTTT. Translated, it gives CASGLVLAAMNTEAFF. Based on the CDR3 plus reference TRBV12-5 and TRBJ1-1, the full variable domain is DARVTQTPRHKVTEMGQEVTMRCQPILGHNTVFWYRQTMMQGLELLAYFRNRAPLDDSGMPKDRFSAEMPDATLATLKIQPSEPRDSAVYFCASGLVLAAMNTEAFFGQGTRLTVV.

The chain employs TRBV7-8 and TRBJ1-5; 10 bases map to TRBD1. In germline, CDR1 is SGHVS, CDR2 FQNEAQ. V lost 8 bases, J lost 6 bases, and 16 bases stayed unmatched. The CDR3 sequence is 17 residues long. DNA of the CDR3: TGTGCCAGCGGTGGGGGACAGGGGACGGCGCGGGGTCAGCCCCAGCATTTT. This gives the protein CASGGGQGTARGQPQHF.

The chain couples TRBV5-5 to TRBJ2-2; possible D gene TRBD2, 6 bases. V lost 0 bases and J 0 bases, leaving 15 bases between the germline ends. This CDR3 has 18 residues. The germline V gene encodes CDR1 SGHKS and CDR2 YYEKEE (reference sequence). The CDR3 DNA is TGTGCCAGCAGCTTGGTGTATGTAGGCGGGGCGAACACCGGGGAGCTGTTTTTT. It is translated as CASSLVYVGGANTGELFF.

On this clone: One end of the junction fails to match germline, which may point to a read error. This chain connects TRBV7-9 to TRBJ2-5; 7 bases are shared with TRBD2. From germline, CDR1 is SEHNR and CDR2 FQNEAQ (reference sequence). The CDR3 is 14 residues long. The CDR3 nucleotides are TGTTCCAGCAGTCTGGCGGGGGACCAAGAGACCCAGTACTTC. It codes for CSSSLAGDQETQYF.

V usage is TRBV25-1 and J usage is TRBJ2-5, with TRBD1 identical over 7 bases. V shed 0 bases and J 1 base; nucleotides not matched to a gene: 2. This CDR3 is 15 amino acids long. Germline loops: CDR1 MGHDK, CDR2 SYGVNS. CDR3 bases: TGTGCCAGCAGTGAATATGGGGACAGCCAAGAGACCCAGTACTTC. This codes for CASSEYGDSQETQYF.

The gene calls are TRBV9 and TRBJ2-3; D call uncertain. CDR3 length equals 13 residues. The germline V gene encodes CDR1 SGDLS and CDR2 YYNGEE. V lost 0 bases to trimming and J lost 7 bases, with 9 bases between them. The CDR3: CASSVAESNTQYF. Here the CDR3 DNA reads TGTGCCAGCAGCGTAGCTGAGTCCAATACGCAGTATTTT. Drawing the rest from reference TRBV9 and TRBJ2-3, the complete variable domain is DSGVTQTPKHLITATGQRVTLRCSPRSGDLSVYWYQQSLDQGLQFLIQYYNGEERAKGNILERFSAQQFPDLHSELNLSSLELGDSALYFCASSVAESNTQYFGPGTRLTVL.

The chain links TRBV29-1 to TRBJ1-2, with D perhaps TRBD1 (6 bases). CDR1 is SQVTM and CDR2 is ANQGSEA in the germline V gene. The V end was cut by 4 bases, the J end by 3 bases, with 21 bases between. The CDR3 loop spans 16 amino acids. The CDR3 sequence is CSVGPTGLGVYYGYTF. The CDR3 DNA sequence: TGCAGCGTTGGACCAACAGGGCTGGGGGTTTACTATGGCTACACCTTC.

This clone was seen a handful of times. V is TRBV7-2 and J is TRBJ1-1; D might be TRBD1 (6 bases). The CDR3 has 14 amino acids. V shed 3 bases and J shed 1 base, with 9 bases lying between them. Germline values: CDR1 SGHTA, CDR2 FQGNSA. For the CDR3, the DNA is TGTGCCAGCAGCTTCCGCAGGGGGAACACTGAAGCTTTCTTT. Translating it yields CASSFRRGNTEAFF.

This rearrangement joins TRBV7-9 to TRBJ2-1; D might be TRBD1 (5 bases). Trimming cost V 8 bases and J 6 bases, with 17 bases left between them. This CDR3 contains 14 residues. The germline gives CDR1 SEHNR, CDR2 FQNEAQ (reference sequence). The CDR3 region is CASGSGPYPNEQFF. The DNA of the CDR3 is TGTGCCAGCGGTTCAGGGCCCTACCCCAATGAGCAGTTCTTC.

The chain has TRBV7-2 and TRBJ2-3; 9 bases align to TRBD2. The CDR3 contains 15 residues. The germline CDR1 and CDR2 sequences are SGHTA and FQGNSA. Trimming cost V 5 bases and J 4 bases; bases outside gene matches: 7. CDR3 DNA sequence: TGTGCCAGCAGCCCATGGATAGCGGGAGCAGATACGCAGTATTTT. Protein product: CASSPWIAGADTQYF.